This T cell receptor beta chain was sequenced in a study of T-cell memory formation after mild COVID-19. The V gene end was trimmed by 5 bases and the J gene end by 8 bases; junction bases not matched to a gene: 8. This CDR3 comprises 14 residues. Germline V gene sequence: CDR1 SGHVS, CDR2 FNYEAQ. Study-wide results and limits: Largely, contracting CD4+ clones fell within CM and EM, and contracting CD8+ clones within EMRA.

Comment on this clonotype: Its antigen is as yet unknown.

TCRdb independently ran MiXCR on the 5' RACE reads; one entry per CDR3 protein. The sample yields 500,000 to 600,000 distinct CDR3 sequences, about a sixth seen once. The rearrangement links TRBV7-6 to TRBJ1-4; 7 positions match TRBD1. Input material: PBMCs or a T cell subset sorted from them (not recorded which). The origin of this receptor is an adult woman who had mild COVID-19 (a few samples of this study predate the infection). Cell type and time point are not known. In DNA, the CDR3 is TGTGCCAGCAGCCGAGGGGGCGAAGAGGAAAAACTGTTTTTT. Residues: CASSRGGEEEKLFF.